The 18 T cell receptor beta chains listed next were all sequenced from one sample in a study of beta chain features in type 1 diabetes. Overall study results and limits: Shortening that was moderate but significant affected the TCRB CDR3s of Type 1 diabetes patients in all four CD4+ subsets.

Expressed TCRB transcripts were sequenced, since all the RNA that had been isolated was reverse transcribed. Clones were read by immunoSEQ multiplex PCR, and TCRdb kept only the in-frame ones, dropping some. The sample holds 200,000 to 300,000 clones, around 21% seen once. These receptors' targets are unknown. The specimen sequenced was naive CD4+ T cells from blood. The receptors shown here come from a woman aged 40-49 years with type 1 diabetes.

V and J are TRBV30 and TRBJ1-2; D is undetermined. This CDR3 contains 13 residues. The germline CDR1 and CDR2 sequences are GTSNPN and SVGIG (reference sequence). Trimming took off 0 bases at V and 6 bases at J, with 11 bases between the two ends. DNA of the CDR3: TGTGCCTGGAGTGTACAGACCTGGCATGGCTACACCTTC. It translates to CAWSVQTWHGYTF.

This clone has more than one count but fewer than ten. J is TRBJ2-2 and V is TRBV4-3; D is uncertain. From germline, CDR1 is LGHNA and CDR2 YSLEER. The CDR3 runs to 15 residues. The ends were cut back, 4 bases at V and 1 base at J, with 10 bases in the middle. The CDR3 here is CASSPANKNTGELFF. As DNA, the CDR3 is TGCGCCAGCAGCCCCGCCAACAAGAACACCGGGGAGCTGTTTTTT.

The gene calls are TRBV6-5 and TRBJ2-4, with TRBD1 identical over 7 bases. This CDR3 is built from 13 residues. The ends lost 7 bases at V and 4 bases at J; junction bases unmatched: 4. Germline V lookup: CDR1 MNHEY, CDR2 SVGAGI. CDR3 bases: TGTGCCAGCACCGGGACAGCAAAAAACATTCAGTACTTC. As protein: CASTGTAKNIQYF.

This clone appeared a few times. The chain combines TRBV4-3 with TRBJ2-1; 10 positions agree with TRBD2. V was pared by 8 bases and J by 4 bases, with 8 bases of the junction left unmatched. Germline lookup yields CDR1 LGHNA and CDR2 YSLEER. The length of the CDR3 is 15 residues. In nucleotides, the CDR3 is TGCGCCAGCTCGCCTGGACTAGCGGATTACAATGAGCAGTTCTTC. Its protein is CASSPGLADYNEQFF.

The rearrangement uses TRBV15 and TRBJ2-1, with TRBD2 as a possible D gene (6 bases). The V gene lost 10 bases and the J gene lost 0 bases, with 10 bases spanning the gap. The CDR3 runs to 13 residues. Germline assignment: CDR1 LNHNV and CDR2 YYDKDF (reference sequence). The CDR3 nucleotides are TGTGCCAGCGGGGAAAGCTCCTACAATGAGCAGTTCTTC. Its translation is CASGESSYNEQFF. Full variable domain (missing parts from reference TRBV15 and TRBJ2-1): DAMVIQNPRYQVTQFGKPVTLSCSQTLNHNVMYWYQQKSSQAPKLLFHYYDKDFNNEADTPDNFQSRRPNTSFCFLDIRSPGLGDTAMYLCASGESSYNEQFFGPGTRLTVL.

This rearrangement joins TRBV27 to TRBJ1-5, with D unresolved. The germline V gene encodes CDR1 MNHEY and CDR2 SMNVEV (reference sequence). Trimming left V 4 bases short and J 9 bases short, with 16 bases between. The CDR3 extends over 14 amino acids. As DNA, the CDR3 is TGTGCCAGCAGTTCCGCGGGCGGGGTTAGGCCCCAGCATTTT. Protein: CASSSAGGVRPQHF.

J is TRBJ1-2 and V is TRBV4-2; 8 bases are shared with TRBD1. The CDR3 sequence is 14 residues long. The germline V gene has CDR1 LGHNA and CDR2 YNFKEQ. J gave up 4 bases and V 6 bases, and 7 bases lay outside the gene matches. The CDR3 nucleotides read TGTGCCAGCAGTTCCGGGACAGGACTCTATGGCTACACCTTC. It translates to CASSSGTGLYGYTF.

This clone was seen more than once but under ten times. The chain combines TRBV5-1 with TRBJ1-6, with 7 bases identical to TRBD1. Germline-derived CDR1 and CDR2 are SGHRS and YFSETQ. V lost 4 bases to trimming and J lost 9 bases; unmatched junction nucleotides: 7. CDR3 length: 14 amino acids. The CDR3 is CASSLGQQGSPLHF. The CDR3 bases are TGCGCCAGCAGCCTGGGACAGCAGGGTTCACCCCTCCACTTT.

The chain has TRBV6-6 and TRBJ1-2, with D possibly matching TRBD1 (6 bases). Germline CDR1 is MNHNY and CDR2 is SVGAGI (reference sequence). The length of the CDR3 is 12 residues. V was trimmed by 5 bases and J by 6 bases, leaving 10 bases between them. The CDR3 is CASSPQGNGYTF. The DNA of the CDR3 is TGTGCCAGCAGTCCACAGGGAAATGGCTACACCTTC.

A few counts support this clone. J is TRBJ2-2 and V is TRBV6-6; 8 nucleotides match TRBD1. This CDR3 spans 13 amino acids. From germline, CDR1 is MNHNY and CDR2 SVGAGI (reference sequence). The V gene end was trimmed by 4 bases and the J gene end by 15 bases; junction bases not matched to a gene: 10. The CDR3 here is CASSSDRASAVFF. CDR3 DNA sequence: TGTGCCAGCAGTTCGGACAGGGCTTCAGCGGTGTTTTTT.

This rearrangement joins TRBV6-6 to TRBJ2-5; D is possibly TRBD1 (6 bases). Germline assignment: CDR1 MNHNY and CDR2 SVGAGI (reference sequence). The V end was cut by 6 bases, the J end by 4 bases, with 6 bases between. The CDR3 consists of 11 residues. Here the CDR3 DNA reads TGTGCCAGCAGACAGGGAGAGACCCAGTACTTC. This codes for CASRQGETQYF.

This clone turned up a few times. The rearrangement joins TRBV6-5 to TRBJ2-1; possible D gene TRBD2, 6 bases. This CDR3 contains 14 residues. CDR1 and CDR2 (germline): MNHEY, SVGAGI. Trimming pared 2 bases from V and 7 bases from J, leaving 12 bases between. The CDR3 sequence is CASSYRLRENEQFF. DNA of the CDR3: TGTGCCAGCAGTTACCGCCTCCGGGAGAATGAGCAGTTCTTC.

The chain joins TRBV5-6 to TRBJ2-7; 8 positions agree with TRBD1. The ends lost 5 bases at V and 0 bases at J; junction bases unmatched: 4. CDR1 is SGHDT, CDR2 YYEEEE, per germline. The CDR3 sequence is 14 residues long. The CDR3 DNA is TGTGCCAGCAGACGGACAGGGAGCTCCTACGAGCAGTACTTC. It encodes CASRRTGSSYEQYF.

This clone was detected a few times. This chain uses TRBV30 with TRBJ2-7, with 8 bases aligning to TRBD1. Germline assignment: CDR1 GTSNPN and CDR2 SVGIG (reference sequence). The CDR3 covers 12 residues. V lost 7 bases and J lost 5; bases outside the gene matches: 7. The CDR3 region has the DNA TGTGCCTCCTCCGGGACAGGCCACGAGCAGTACTTC. This encodes CASSGTGHEQYF.

This chain joins TRBV15 and TRBJ2-4; tentatively, D is TRBD1 (5 bases). Germline V gene lookup returns CDR1 LNHNV and CDR2 YYDKDF (reference sequence). Trimming took off 4 bases at V and 0 bases at J, with 10 bases between the two ends. The CDR3 runs 15 residues. The CDR3 region is CATSTLRGAKNIQYF. CDR3 bases: TGTGCCACCAGCACCTTAAGGGGAGCCAAAAACATTCAGTACTTC. The variable domain in full, with the rest retrieved from reference TRBV15 and TRBJ2-4, is DAMVIQNPRYQVTQFGKPVTLSCSQTLNHNVMYWYQQKSSQAPKLLFHYYDKDFNNEADTPDNFQSRRPNTSFCFLDIRSPGLGDTAMYLCATSTLRGAKNIQYFGAGTRLSVL.

The chain employs TRBV9 and TRBJ1-6, with D possibly being TRBD1 (5 bases). This CDR3 has 14 residues. The V end lost 0 bases, the J end lost 9 bases, and 10 bases lay between the germline ends. Per the germline V gene, CDR1 is SGDLS and CDR2 is YYNGEE. The CDR3 DNA follows: TGTGCCAGCAGCGTAGCTACAGGCAGTTCACCCCTCCACTTT. Encoded protein: CASSVATGSSPLHF.

This sequence joins TRBV7-2 and TRBJ2-7; perhaps TRBD2 as D (5 bases). The germline V gene has CDR1 SGHTA and CDR2 FQGNSA. The V end lost 5 bases, the J end lost 2 bases, and 16 bases lay between the germline ends. The CDR3 runs to 15 residues. The CDR3 DNA sequence: TGTGCCAGCAGCGGAGGCTGGGCCGTGCCCTACGAGCAGTACTTC. It is translated as CASSGGWAVPYEQYF.

The rearrangement links TRBV7-2 to TRBJ2-7; 8 positions match TRBD1. Trimming took 5 bases from V and 0 from J; bases not matched to a gene: 6. The CDR3 totals 15 residues. Germline V gene sequence: CDR1 SGHTA, CDR2 FQGNSA. The DNA for the CDR3 is TGTGCCAGCAGCACCGACAGGGGACCCTCCTACGAGCAGTACTTC. Protein: CASSTDRGPSYEQYF.